The T cell receptor (beta chain) under discussion was sequenced for a study of blood T cell repertoires in COVID-19. Germline loops: CDR1 MGHDK, CDR2 SYGVNS. The CDR3 covers 12 residues. V was cut by 2 bases and J by 9 bases, with 11 bases left in between. Across 24 US areas, participants ranged in age from roughly 18 to 95 years. Cohort allocation depended upon clinical history that participants reported. Authors' processing steps: Quantification of nucleated cells was approximated via reference gene primer amplification. Profiled with immunoSEQ multiplex PCR; TCRdb holds only in-frame clones, not every one. V, J and clone size were drawn from that table, and D and trimming were deduced from the DNA. Found here are hundreds of thousands of clones, nearly 90% of them singletons; the top ten hold 1.5% to 2%.

The chain couples TRBV25-1 to TRBJ2-7, with a possible D match to TRBD1 (5 bases). Sequenced material: PBMCs or T cells enriched from blood (not recorded which). The clonotype was recovered from a woman aged 18-29 years with acute COVID-19. CDR3 amino acids: CASSEIRGGQYF. CDR3 coding DNA: TGTGCCAGCAGTGAAATAAGGGGCGGGCAGTACTTC.